This T cell receptor (beta chain) was sequenced in a study of cytomegalovirus exposure and HLA in healthy donors. Study summary: For the approximately 400 genotyped donors, more than 80% fell within the Caucasian-associated ancestry cluster. Regarding the study as a whole: Three CMV-associated chains proved CMV antigen-specific in vitro.

About this clone itself: The target antigen is unknown.

Vbeta (60) and Jbeta (13) primers were used in the PCR. Profiled with immunoSEQ multiplex PCR; TCRdb holds only in-frame clones, not every one. The sample carries 180,000 or so clones, over 70% recorded once. Healthy bone marrow donors made up the donor group. Trimming removed 3 bases from V and 4 bases from J; junction bases left unmatched: 4. Germline CDR1 and CDR2: SGDLS and YYNGEE. The CDR3 has 15 amino acids. Sample: PBMCs. The TCR originated in a male donor in good health and CMV-seronegative. V and J are TRBV9 and TRBJ2-1, with 10 bases identical to TRBD2. CDR3 bases: TGTGCCAGCAGCGCGGGACTAGCGAAATACAATGAGCAGTTCTTC. It encodes CASSAGLAKYNEQFF.